These T cell receptor beta chains were read from a single sample in a study of T cells in Graves' hyperthyroidism and ophthalmopathy. TCRdb re-derived calls from the multiplex PCR reads in MiXCR, one entry per CDR3 protein. The profile covers roughly 580,000 distinct CDR3 sequences, with about 43% appearing a single time and about 7.8% taken by the ten largest. Sequenced material: peripheral blood or thyroid tissue (not recorded which). These receptors were collected from a woman under 30 with Graves' hyperthyroidism. The CDR3 runs from the conserved cysteine through the conserved F or W. Each record gives: D gene, J gene, V gene, clone size, CDR3 DNA, CDR3 protein. The D gene is left open where the match is weak. For some rows the clone size is stated as once, few or many, or as a class when expanded; others skip it.

- | TRBJ2-1 | TRBV24-1 | - | TGTGCCACCAGTGATGGTAGCTACAATGAGCAGTTCTTC | CATSDGSYNEQFF
- | TRBJ2-5 | TRBV24-1 | - | TGTGCCACCAGTGACCCCGGGTCTTCCCTCCAAGAGACCCAGTACTTC | CATSDPGSSLQETQYF
- | TRBJ1-2 | TRBV25-1 | - | TGTGCCAGCTCACCACCGGGAGAAAACTATGGCTACACCTTC | CASSPPGENYGYTF
- | TRBJ2-7 | TRBV2 | many | TGTGCCAGCCGCCGGGACATACTCTCCTACGAGCAGTACTTC | CASRRDILSYEQYF
TRBD1 | TRBJ1-2 | TRBV20-1 | - | TGCAGTGCCATCGACAGGGGAGGCTACACCTTC | CSAIDRGGYTF
- | TRBJ2-7 | TRBV11-2 | - | TGTGCCAGCAGCTTAAGTTACGGCCGGTACGAGCAGTACTTC | CASSLSYGRYEQYF
- | TRBJ1-2 | TRBV7-2 | - | TGTGCCAGCAGCGGGAGGGGGTCCTATGGCTACACCTTC | CASSGRGSYGYTF
- | TRBJ2-2 | TRBV5-1 | - | TGTGCCAGCAGCTTGGGAGCTAGCGCTGCCGCCGGGGAGCTGTTTTTT | CASSLGASAAAGELFF
TRBD1 | TRBJ1-1 | TRBV2 | - | TGTGCCAGCAGCGCCTCCGGGACAGCGGATGAAGCTTTCTTT | CASSASGTADEAFF
- | TRBJ2-2 | TRBV10-3 | many | TGTGCCACGCGGGACTCAACGAACACCGGGGAGCTGTTTTTT | CATRDSTNTGELFF
- | TRBJ1-1 | TRBV11-2 | - | TGTGCCAGCAGCTTATTCAGGGGATTGAACACTGAAGCTTTCTTT | CASSLFRGLNTEAFF
TRBD1 | TRBJ1-2 | TRBV19 | - | TGTGCCAGTAGAACGACAGGGAGCCACTATGGCTACACCTTC | CASRTTGSHYGYTF
- | TRBJ1-1 | TRBV10-2 | many | TGCGCCAGCAGGCTGGGACAGAACACTGAAGCTTTCTTT | CASRLGQNTEAFF
TRBD1 | TRBJ1-6 | TRBV19 | few | TGTGCCAGTAAGGGACAGGAGGGTTCACCCCTCCACTTT | CASKGQEGSPLHF
- | TRBJ1-1 | TRBV10-2 | many | TGCGCCAGCAGTGGCCGGCAGAACACTGAAGCTTTCTTT | CASSGRQNTEAFF
TRBD1 | TRBJ1-2 | TRBV10-2 | many | TGCGCCAGCAGTGCGCTCCAGGGGGGTTTCGATGGCTACACCTTC | CASSALQGGFDGYTF
- | TRBJ1-5 | TRBV24-1 | many | TGTGCCACTTCAAGGCGGGGGAACAATCAGCCCCAGCATTTT | CATSRRGNNQPQHF
TRBD1 | TRBJ2-7 | TRBV7-9 | - | TGTGCCAGCAGGGGCGAAGACAGGGGGGACGAGCAGTACTTC | CASRGEDRGDEQYF
- | TRBJ1-5 | TRBV6-1 | - | - | CASIVAGGSHEHF
TRBD1 | TRBJ2-7 | TRBV2 | - | TGTGCCAGCAGCACCGGGACAGGGGGCGGCTACGAGCAGTACTTC | CASSTGTGGGYEQYF
TRBD1 | TRBJ2-7 | TRBV2 | many | TGTGCCAGCAGCCGGGGACAGGGGGCCTACGAGCAGTACTTC | CASSRGQGAYEQYF
- | TRBJ2-7 | TRBV7-9 | few | TGTGCCAGCAGCGCGTGGGAAGGGAGCTCCTACGAGCAGTACTTC | CASSAWEGSSYEQYF
- | TRBJ2-7 | TRBV2 | - | TGTGCCAGCAGCAAGGGGTTCCCTACCTACGAGCAGTACTTC | CASSKGFPTYEQYF
TRBD2 | TRBJ2-7 | TRBV5-4 | - | TGTGCCAGCAGTGCCCTAGCTAGCGGGAGAGTCCACGAGCAGTACTTC | CASSALASGRVHEQYF
TRBD1 | TRBJ2-2 | TRBV12-3/TRBV12-4 | - | TGTGCCAGCAGGCCACCGGGACAGAGGGGCGGGGAGCTGTTTTTT | CASRPPGQRGGELFF
- | TRBJ1-6 | TRBV15 | - | TGTGCCACCAGCAGCCAAGGATCCGGTTCACCCCTCCACTTT | CATSSQGSGSPLHF
TRBD1 | TRBJ2-6 | TRBV7-8 | many | TGTGCCAGCAGCCAAGACAGGGGCCTCTCTGGGGCCAACGTCCTGACTTTC | CASSQDRGLSGANVLTF
- | TRBJ1-5 | TRBV19 | - | TGTGCCAGTAGTATGGGGCTAGTCAATGAGCCCCAGCATTTT | CASSMGLVNEPQHF
- | TRBJ1-6 | TRBV6-1 | few | TGTGCCATTGCGGCCCCCGGACAGAGTAATTCACCCCTCCACTTT | CAIAAPGQSNSPLHF
TRBD2 | TRBJ2-7 | TRBV7-9 | - | TGTGCCAGCAGCTTAGATGGCGGGAGCTCCTACGAGCGGTACTTC | CASSLDGGSSYERYF
TRBD1 | TRBJ1-1 | TRBV29-1 | - | TGCAGCAGCCTTGGGGGAGGGGGCTACATTGAAGCTTTCTTT | CSSLGGGGYIEAFF
- | TRBJ2-1 | TRBV29-1 | many | TGCAGCGGGGGTGGGGGGTGGGGCAATGAGCAGTTCTTC | CSGGGGWGNEQFF
- | TRBJ1-2 | TRBV10-3 | few | TGTGCCAGCAGTGAATACGGGGATCCTAACTATGGCTACACCTTC | CASSEYGDPNYGYTF
TRBD1 | TRBJ2-2 | TRBV29-1 | - | TGCAGTGCTAGAGGGAGACAGGGGACGAACACCGGGGAGCTGTTTTTT | CSARGRQGTNTGELFF
TRBD1 | TRBJ2-7 | TRBV15 | - | TGTGCCACCAGCAGCGAGGACAGGGGGTCCTACGAGCAGTACTTC | CATSSEDRGSYEQYF
- | TRBJ1-1 | TRBV25-1 | few | TGTGCCAGCAGCTTCGGCCCCTCCCAGGGTTTGACTGAAGCTTTCTTT | CASSFGPSQGLTEAFF
- | TRBJ2-7 | TRBV7-2 | many | TGTGCCAGCAGCCACTCCTTGGCCCGGTACGAGCAGTACTTC | CASSHSLARYEQYF
TRBD1 | TRBJ1-2 | TRBV7-8 | many | TGTGCCAGCAGCAAAACCGACAGGGTCTATGGCTACACCTTC | CASSKTDRVYGYTF
- | TRBJ1-4 | TRBV7-9 | - | TGTGCCAGCAGCCAAATAGTGTTTTTT | CASSQIVFF
TRBD1 | TRBJ2-7 | TRBV6-5 | - | TGTGCCAGCAGTCCAACACAGGGGCACGAGCAGTACTTC | CASSPTQGHEQYF
- | TRBJ1-1 | TRBV2 | many | TGTGCCAGTCTCGGGGGCCTTCCAACTTTCTTT | CASLGGLPTFF
TRBD1 | TRBJ2-7 | TRBV24-1 | - | TGTGCCACCAGTGACCGGGACAGCTCCTACGAGCAGTACTTC | CATSDRDSSYEQYF
- | TRBJ1-5 | TRBV5-8 | many | TGTGCCAGCAGCTTGGTCGGCTGGAAGCGCAATCAGCCCCAGCATTTT | CASSLVGWKRNQPQHF
TRBD2 | TRBJ2-2 | TRBV9 | once | TGTGCCGGCAGCGTCGACCTTAGCGGGAGAGCCGGGGAGCTGTTTTTT | CAGSVDLSGRAGELFF
- | TRBJ2-7 | TRBV5-6 | - | TGTGCCAGCAGCTTGGCCCAGGCTCACGAGGAGCAGTACTTC | CASSLAQAHEEQYF